Listed below are T cell receptor beta chains from one sample, sequenced in a study of T cell changes during pregnancy in multiple sclerosis. Data came from immunoSEQ multiplex PCR; TCRdb stores just in-frame clones and leaves some out. The sample lists around 12,000 clones, around 88% occurring once. Specimen: CD8+ T cells from peripheral blood mononuclear cells, collected in the second trimester of pregnancy. The receptors were sampled from a female donor in good health, enrolled as a control in a pregnancy study. Each CDR3 is given with its conserved first and last residue. A D gene is named only where the DNA matches it firmly. Clone sizes are given selectively: once, few, many, or a class where the clone is expanded.

19,NA,TRBJ2-1,TRBD2,TRBV4-1,TGCGCCAGCAGCCTGCTACTCTTAGCGGGGGGGCCTGTCGACAATGAGCAGTTCTTC,CASSLLLLAGGPVDNEQFF
14,NA,TRBJ2-1,TRBD2,TRBV7-3,TGTGCCAGCAGCTTAAACCCCGGGAGGAATGAGCAGTTCTTC,CASSLNPGRNEQFF
16,NA,TRBJ2-3,TRBD2,TRBV5-4,TGTGCCAGCAGCGATGGGGGGACTACAAGCACGGATACGCAGTATTTT,CASSDGGTTSTDTQYF
15,NA,TRBJ2-7,TRBD1,TRBV4-1,TGCGCCAGCAGCCAAGGCGGGACAGGGGTCTACGAGCAGTACTTC,CASSQGGTGVYEQYF
20,NA,TRBJ2-1,TRBD2,TRBV18,TGTGCCAGCTCACCACCTTTTGGGACTAGCGGGAGAATCCTCTACAATGAGCAGTTCTTC,CASSPPFGTSGRILYNEQFF
16,NA,TRBJ2-1,TRBD2,TRBV18,TGTGCCAGCTCACCGAGTAGCGGGAGCTCCTACAATGAGCAGTTCTTC,CASSPSSGSSYNEQFF
13,NA,TRBJ2-5,TRBD1,TRBV10-1,TGCGCCAGCCATAGGGACAGCTCGCGGACCCAGTACTTC,CASHRDSSRTQYF
11,NA,TRBJ2-5,NA,TRBV7-2,TGTGCCAGCAGCTCCCTAGGGGGCCAGTACTTC,CASSSLGGQYF
12,NA,TRBJ2-1,NA,TRBV5-6,TGTGCCAGCAGCGATCGACAAACCCTGCAGTTCTTC,CASSDRQTLQFF
14,NA,TRBJ2-1,TRBD2,TRBV6-4,TGTGCCAGCAAAGCTAGCGGGGATTACAGTGAGCAGTTCTTC,CASKASGDYSEQFF
11,NA,TRBJ2-7,NA,TRBV30,TGTGCCTGGGGCCTCTCCTACGAGCAGTACTTC,CAWGLSYEQYF
12,NA,TRBJ1-2,NA,TRBV30,TGTGCCTGGAGTATCGGTATCTATGGCTACACCTTC,CAWSIGIYGYTF
15,NA,TRBJ2-2,NA,TRBV11-3,TGTGCCAGCAGCGTATCGCAGGGAAACACCGGGGAGCTGTTTTTT,CASSVSQGNTGELFF
13,NA,TRBJ2-1,NA,TRBV4-1,TGCGCCAGCAGCCTACCCAACGGGAATGAGCAGTTCTTC,CASSLPNGNEQFF
17,few,TRBJ1-3,NA,TRBV21-1,TGTGCCAGCAGCAAAGGGAGGGCAGGGTGGCGAGGAAACACCATATATTTT,CASSKGRAGWRGNTIYF
14,NA,TRBJ1-1,NA,TRBV4-2,TGTGCCAGCAGCCAAGATCTCGAGGAAACTGAAGCTTTCTTT,CASSQDLEETEAFF
19,NA,TRBJ2-1,TRBD2,TRBV19,TGTGCCAGTAGTATACCCCTGGGCCTAGCGGGAGGCCCTTACAATGAGCAGTTCTTC,CASSIPLGLAGGPYNEQFF
13,NA,TRBJ2-7,TRBD2,TRBV5-8,TGTGCCAGCAGCCTGGGGACGGGGGGCGAGCAGTACTTC,CASSLGTGGEQYF
14,NA,TRBJ1-2,TRBD1,TRBV5-6,TGTGCCAGCAGCTTGGGCGTGACAGGGCGAGGCTACACCTTC,CASSLGVTGRGYTF
18,once,TRBJ1-5,TRBD1,TRBV25-1,TGTGCCAGCAAGGGTTCAGCCACAGGGGGGCATTGTAATCAGCCCCAGCATTTT,CASKGSATGGHCNQPQHF
13,NA,TRBJ1-5,TRBD1,TRBV27,TGTGCCAGCAGTTTAGACAGGGATCAGCCCCAGCATTTT,CASSLDRDQPQHF
16,NA,TRBJ2-1,TRBD1,TRBV18,TGTGCCAGCTCCCCTACTACAGGGGGCCCGGACAATGAGCAGTTCTTC,CASSPTTGGPDNEQFF
16,medium-sized,TRBJ2-3,TRBD2,TRBV4-2,TGTGCCAGCAGCCAAGCTTCAGCGGGAGTCCCGGATACGCAGTATTTT,CASSQASAGVPDTQYF
12,NA,TRBJ1-2,NA,TRBV27,TGTGCCAGCAGAGCCCCGACCAGGAGCTACACCTTC,CASRAPTRSYTF
16,NA,TRBJ2-1,TRBD2,TRBV9,TGTGCCAGCAGCGTGAAAGCGGGACTTGGGTACAATGAGCAGTTCTTC,CASSVKAGLGYNEQFF
14,NA,TRBJ1-1,NA,TRBV19,TGTGCCAGTAGTATAGAGGGACAGAACACTGAAGCTTTCTTT,CASSIEGQNTEAFF
15,NA,TRBJ2-7,NA,TRBV6-1,TGTGCCAGCAGTGAACCCCTTGACAGTACCTACGAGCAGTACTTC,CASSEPLDSTYEQYF
14,NA,TRBJ2-1,NA,TRBV7-8,TGTGCCAGCAGCTTAGCGGGGCGGTACAATGAGCAGTTCTTC,CASSLAGRYNEQFF
13,NA,TRBJ2-7,TRBD2,TRBV7-6,TGTGCCAGCAGCCCGGGACTAGCCCTCGAGCAGTACTTC,CASSPGLALEQYF
13,NA,TRBJ1-2,NA,TRBV10-2,TGCGCCAGCAGTGAGTCAGGGGGATACGGCTACACCTTC,CASSESGGYGYTF
14,NA,TRBJ1-5,TRBD1,TRBV6-1,TGTGCCAGCAGAGCCGACAGGGCGTATCAGCCCCAGCATTTT,CASRADRAYQPQHF
13,NA,TRBJ2-5,TRBD1,TRBV19,TGTGCCAGTAACGACAGGGGGAAAGAGACCCAGTACTTC,CASNDRGKETQYF
14,NA,TRBJ2-7,TRBD1,TRBV28,TGTGCCAGCAGCAGACAGGGTGGGGTCTACGAGCAGTACTTC,CASSRQGGVYEQYF
13,NA,TRBJ2-1,NA,TRBV5-6,TGTGCCAGCAGCCCGAACAGGGCAGATGAGCAGTTCTTC,CASSPNRADEQFF
14,few,TRBJ1-4,TRBD1,TRBV30,TGTGCCTGGAGTCGACAGGGGTCGAATGAAAAACTGTTTTTT,CAWSRQGSNEKLFF
19,NA,TRBJ2-1,TRBD1,TRBV29-1,TGCAGCGTTGAAGAGGGCCCAAGGACAGGGCGGACCTTGTACAATGAGCAGTTCTTC,CSVEEGPRTGRTLYNEQFF
14,NA,TRBJ2-7,NA,TRBV28,TGTGCCAGCAGCCCGGGGGACAGATACTACGAGCAGTACTTC,CASSPGDRYYEQYF
15,NA,TRBJ2-1,TRBD2,TRBV19,TGTGCCAGTGAAGGGACTAGCGGGAGGATCAATGAGCAGTTCTTC,CASEGTSGRINEQFF
15,once,TRBJ1-5,TRBD1,TRBV6-1,TGTGCCAGCTCTCTGACAGGGAGGAGCAATCAGCCCCAGCATTTT,CASSLTGRSNQPQHF
14,NA,TRBJ1-5,NA,TRBV6-1,TGTGCCAGCAGTGAATACACAGCTAATCAGCCCCAGCATTTT,CASSEYTANQPQHF
14,NA,TRBJ2-1,TRBD2,TRBV7-9,TGTGCCAGCGACCGGGAGGACATTTACAATGAGCAGTTCTTC,CASDREDIYNEQFF
16,NA,TRBJ2-6,TRBD2,TRBV4-3,TGCGCCAGCAGCCAAGTTAGCGGGAGTGGGGCCAACGTCCTGACTTTC,CASSQVSGSGANVLTF
15,NA,TRBJ2-1,TRBD2,TRBV9,TGTGCCAGCAGCGTAGAGGCGGGGGGGTTGAATGAGCAGTTCTTC,CASSVEAGGLNEQFF
12,NA,TRBJ2-7,NA,TRBV11-2,TGTGCCAGCAGCTTGAACAGGGACGAGCAGTACTTC,CASSLNRDEQYF
18,once,TRBJ1-3,NA,TRBV2,TGTGCCAGCAGTGAAGGGCAGGGGAGATCAACAACGGGGAACACCATATATTTT,CASSEGQGRSTTGNTIYF
15,large,TRBJ2-3,NA,TRBV15,TGTGCCACCAGCAGAGATGGGGGGGCCACAGATACGCAGTATTTT,CATSRDGGATDTQYF
19,NA,TRBJ2-7,TRBD1,TRBV2,TGTGCCAGCAGGATGCCGGGACAGGGAATAAGGTCTAGCGGCTACGAGCAGTACTTC,CASRMPGQGIRSSGYEQYF